This T cell receptor beta chain emerged from a study of molecular identifiers for immune sequencing clone quantification. Study-level background: In replicates, RNA from about 21,000 or 97,000 naive CD8 cells was split five ways, four sequenced.

Study-level points and caveats: Over 98% of effector molecules, yet under 1% of naive-cell molecules, were held by clones above 20 RNA copies.

Naive CD8 T cell sorting was performed on the CD8+CD4-CCR7+CD45RA+ phenotype. Methods described previously, with TCR primers listed, were used for bulk TCR libraries. Each CDR3 protein gets one entry after TCRdb re-called the PCR reads with MiXCR. The table shows 100,000 or so distinct CDR3 sequences, with over 20% occurring only once. Trimming removed 3 bases at V and 3 bases at J, with 6 bases between. Germline V CDR1 and CDR2: ENHRY, SYGVKD. The CDR3 is made up of 12 amino acids. This clonotype was found many times. Antigen specificity is unknown. V gene TRBV10-3 combines with J gene TRBJ2-7; D gene ambiguous. The clonotype was recovered from a human donor in good health. Some libraries in this study had Jurkat cell RNA spiked in. Sequenced input: naive CD8+ T cells from blood, with Jurkat cell RNA spiked in. Subset meaning: FACS-sorted CD8+CD4-CCR7+CD45RA+ naive T cells. The CDR3 DNA sequence: TGTGCCATCAGTGACAGGAGCTACGAGCAGTACTTC. As protein: CAISDRSYEQYF.